This T cell receptor (beta chain) was sequenced in a study of T cell repertoires in cytomegalovirus infection. This clonotype occurred a few times. The antigen is not known. Using its own MiXCR run on the reads, TCRdb lists one record per CDR3 protein. The sample comprises hundreds of thousands of distinct CDR3 sequences, about a third of which are singletons, and under 15% rests with the top ten. Source: cultured CD8+ T cells from PBMCs, taken from culture after CMV antigen stimulation. This TCR came from a human donor in good health (CMV status not recorded). Some clones in this sample may be carry-over from other donors' samples.

CDR3 coding DNA: TGTGCCAGCAGCCTTCTTCCCGGGACAGGGAGAAATGAGCAGTTCTTC. It is translated as CASSLLPGTGRNEQFF. The chain is built from TRBV7-6 and TRBJ2-1; TRBD1 agrees at 9 bases. The germline gives CDR1 SGHVS, CDR2 FNYEAQ. With 5 bases clipped from V and 7 bases from J, the junction kept 12 bases outside the gene matches. CDR3 length equals 16 residues.